This is a list of T cell receptor beta chains from one sample in a study of OX40 agonist ivuxolimab in advanced cancers. Method: immunoSEQ multiplex PCR; TCRdb's copy keeps in-frame clones and lacks some. The data hold 49,000 or so clones, with roughly 90% observed a single time. This specimen consisted of CD4+ or CD8+ T cells sorted from blood, obtained in a trial of the OX40 agonist ivuxolimab. The origin of the receptors is an adult with an advanced solid tumor such as melanoma, head and neck, liver or kidney cancer. Each CDR3 is given with its conserved first and last residue. The order of the fields is CDR3 protein, CDR3 DNA, V gene, clone size, J gene, D gene. D genes are given only for firm matches. Where a row states a size, it is once, few, many or the class of an expanded clone; other rows omit it.

CDR3 protein: CASKKDRVETQYF
CDR3 DNA: TGTGCCAGCAAAAAGGACAGGGTGGAGACCCAGTACTTC
V gene: TRBV6-5
clone size: NA
J gene: TRBJ2-5
D gene: TRBD1

CDR3 protein: CASSQVEGDTYEQYF
CDR3 DNA: TGCGCCAGCAGCCAAGTTGAGGGGGATACCTACGAGCAGTACTTC
V gene: TRBV4-3
clone size: NA
J gene: TRBJ2-7
D gene: NA

CDR3 protein: CASSLSLAGELFF
CDR3 DNA: TGTGCCAGCAGTTTAAGTCTGGCCGGGGAGCTGTTTTTT
V gene: TRBV28
clone size: NA
J gene: TRBJ2-2
D gene: NA

CDR3 protein: CASSVEEGSSYNEQFF
CDR3 DNA: TGTGCCAGCAGCGTAGAAGAGGGGAGCTCCTACAATGAGCAGTTCTTC
V gene: TRBV9
clone size: NA
J gene: TRBJ2-1
D gene: NA

CDR3 protein: CASSSVGRIMKGYTF
CDR3 DNA: TGTGCCAGCAGTTCTGTGGGGAGAATTATGAAAGGCTACACCTTC
V gene: TRBV27
clone size: NA
J gene: TRBJ1-2
D gene: NA

CDR3 protein: CASSQGTVGNSPLHF
CDR3 DNA: TGCGCCAGCAGCCAAGGGACAGTGGGGAATTCACCCCTCCACTTT
V gene: TRBV4-3
clone size: NA
J gene: TRBJ1-6
D gene: NA

CDR3 protein: CASSDRYEQYF
CDR3 DNA: TGTGCCAGCAGCGATCGCTACGAGCAGTACTTC
V gene: TRBV2
clone size: NA
J gene: TRBJ2-7
D gene: NA

CDR3 protein: CAISEAAPNYGYTF
CDR3 DNA: TGTGCCATCAGTGAGGCAGCACCCAACTATGGCTACACCTTC
V gene: TRBV10-3
clone size: once
J gene: TRBJ1-2
D gene: NA

CDR3 protein: CASRGEFGSAEAFF
CDR3 DNA: TGTGCCAGCAGAGGGGAGTTCGGGTCGGCTGAAGCTTTCTTT
V gene: TRBV9
clone size: NA
J gene: TRBJ1-1
D gene: NA

CDR3 protein: CASGLADRGLDEQYF
CDR3 DNA: TGTGCTAGTGGTTTGGCGGACAGGGGGCTCGACGAGCAGTACTTC
V gene: TRBV12-5
clone size: medium-sized
J gene: TRBJ2-7
D gene: TRBD1

CDR3 protein: CASSFDSVQQYF
CDR3 DNA: TGTGCCAGCAGTTTCGACAGCGTCCAGCAGTACTTC
V gene: TRBV6-5
clone size: NA
J gene: TRBJ2-7
D gene: NA

CDR3 protein: CASSLGRDGYTF
CDR3 DNA: TGCGCCAGCAGCTTGGGCAGGGATGGCTACACCTTC
V gene: TRBV5-1
clone size: NA
J gene: TRBJ1-2
D gene: NA

CDR3 protein: CAWDRDNSPLHF
CDR3 DNA: TGTGCCTGGGACAGGGATAATTCACCCCTCCACTTT
V gene: TRBV30
clone size: NA
J gene: TRBJ1-6
D gene: TRBD1

CDR3 protein: CASSPRTETGYTF
CDR3 DNA: TGTGCCAGCAGCCCCCGGACAGAGACTGGCTACACCTTC
V gene: TRBV14
clone size: NA
J gene: TRBJ1-2
D gene: NA

CDR3 protein: CAISESLGGDESAQYF
CDR3 DNA: TGTGCCATCAGTGAGTCCCTGGGGGGGGACGAATCAGCGCAGTATTTT
V gene: TRBV10-3
clone size: NA
J gene: TRBJ2-3
D gene: TRBD2

CDR3 protein: CASSQDGGDSPWETQYF
CDR3 DNA: TGTGCCAGCAGCCAAGATGGCGGAGACTCTCCCTGGGAGACCCAGTACTTC
V gene: TRBV4-2
clone size: NA
J gene: TRBJ2-5
D gene: NA

CDR3 protein: CASSDGRAGGLSTDTQYF
CDR3 DNA: TGTGCCAGCAGCGACGGGCGGGCGGGGGGACTTAGCACAGATACGCAGTATTTT
V gene: TRBV7-6
clone size: NA
J gene: TRBJ2-3
D gene: TRBD2

CDR3 protein: CASSRTGKVTGELFF
CDR3 DNA: TGTGCCAGCAGCCGGACAGGGAAGGTCACCGGGGAGCTGTTTTTT
V gene: TRBV5-5
clone size: once
J gene: TRBJ2-2
D gene: TRBD1

CDR3 protein: CASSKGCSSGVYNEQFF
CDR3 DNA: TGTGCCAGCAGCAAAGGGTGTAGTAGCGGAGTCTACAATGAGCAGTTCTTC
V gene: TRBV21-1
clone size: NA
J gene: TRBJ2-1
D gene: NA

CDR3 protein: CASRLAGGFYNEQFF
CDR3 DNA: TGCGCCAGCAGACTAGCGGGAGGGTTTTACAATGAGCAGTTCTTC
V gene: TRBV5-1
clone size: NA
J gene: TRBJ2-1
D gene: TRBD2

CDR3 protein: CASTPLYRNTEAFF
CDR3 DNA: TGTGCCAGTACCCCCCTCTACAGGAACACTGAAGCTTTCTTT
V gene: TRBV19
clone size: NA
J gene: TRBJ1-1
D gene: NA

CDR3 protein: CASSVVTGTEAFF
CDR3 DNA: TGTGCCAGCAGCGTAGTAACAGGTACTGAAGCTTTCTTT
V gene: TRBV9
clone size: NA
J gene: TRBJ1-1
D gene: NA

CDR3 protein: CASSETAEDYEQYF
CDR3 DNA: TGTGCCAGCAGTGAGACTGCAGAAGATTACGAGCAGTACTTC
V gene: TRBV2
clone size: NA
J gene: TRBJ2-7
D gene: NA

CDR3 protein: CATSRDPAYNRGRLNTQYF
CDR3 DNA: TGTGCCACCAGCAGAGATCCAGCCTACAACAGGGGGCGCCTAAATACGCAGTATTTT
V gene: TRBV15
clone size: NA
J gene: TRBJ2-3
D gene: TRBD1

CDR3 protein: CASSLGSTLHDYGYTF
CDR3 DNA: TGTGCCAGCAGCTTAGGGAGTACCCTCCACGACTATGGCTACACCTTC
V gene: TRBV11-2
clone size: NA
J gene: TRBJ1-2
D gene: NA

CDR3 protein: CASSFGDRAYEQYF
CDR3 DNA: TGTGCCAGCAGCTTCGGGGACAGGGCCTACGAGCAGTACTTC
V gene: TRBV5-4
clone size: NA
J gene: TRBJ2-7
D gene: TRBD1

CDR3 protein: CACKTGVSPLHF
CDR3 DNA: TGTGCCTGCAAAACAGGAGTTTCACCCCTCCACTTT
V gene: TRBV30
clone size: NA
J gene: TRBJ1-6
D gene: NA

CDR3 protein: CAWSVLAGKQETQYF
CDR3 DNA: TGTGCCTGGAGTGTACTAGCGGGCAAACAAGAGACCCAGTACTTC
V gene: TRBV30
clone size: few
J gene: TRBJ2-5
D gene: TRBD2

CDR3 protein: CASSKSRGYWMNTEAFF
CDR3 DNA: TGTGCCAGCAGCAAAAGCAGGGGGTATTGGATGAACACTGAAGCTTTCTTT
V gene: TRBV21-1
clone size: NA
J gene: TRBJ1-1
D gene: NA

CDR3 protein: CASSQGENYGYTF
CDR3 DNA: TGCGCCAGCAGCCAAGGGGAGAACTATGGCTACACCTTC
V gene: TRBV4-3
clone size: NA
J gene: TRBJ1-2
D gene: NA

CDR3 protein: CASSFRGELVEQFF
CDR3 DNA: TGTGCCAGCAGCTTCCGAGGGGAGCTTGTAGAGCAGTTCTTC
V gene: TRBV5-4
clone size: NA
J gene: TRBJ2-1
D gene: NA

CDR3 protein: CASSSPPEGLAKNIQYF
CDR3 DNA: TGTGCCAGTAGTTCCCCCCCAGAGGGACTAGCCAAAAACATTCAGTACTTC
V gene: TRBV19
clone size: NA
J gene: TRBJ2-4
D gene: NA

CDR3 protein: CATASGATEAFF
CDR3 DNA: TGTGCCACCGCGAGTGGGGCCACTGAAGCTTTCTTT
V gene: TRBV15
clone size: NA
J gene: TRBJ1-1
D gene: NA

CDR3 protein: CASSVAGQGAHLPYGYTF
CDR3 DNA: TGTGCCAGCAGCGTAGCTGGGCAGGGGGCCCATTTGCCTTATGGCTACACCTTC
V gene: TRBV9
clone size: NA
J gene: TRBJ1-2
D gene: TRBD1

CDR3 protein: CASSLGLAGGIQETQYF
CDR3 DNA: TGTGCCAGCAGCTTAGGACTAGCGGGGGGAATCCAAGAGACCCAGTACTTC
V gene: TRBV7-9
clone size: NA
J gene: TRBJ2-5
D gene: TRBD2

CDR3 protein: CASSQDGDGSYEQYF
CDR3 DNA: TGCGCCAGCAGCCAAGATGGTGATGGGAGTTACGAGCAGTACTTC
V gene: TRBV4-3
clone size: NA
J gene: TRBJ2-7
D gene: NA

CDR3 protein: CASSQDPGEGDYYNEQFF
CDR3 DNA: TGCGCCAGCAGCCAAGACCCGGGCGAGGGGGATTACTACAATGAGCAGTTCTTC
V gene: TRBV4-1
clone size: NA
J gene: TRBJ2-1
D gene: NA

CDR3 protein: CASSVGREETQYF
CDR3 DNA: TGTGCCAGCAGCGTAGGCAGGGAGGAGACCCAGTACTTC
V gene: TRBV9
clone size: NA
J gene: TRBJ2-5
D gene: NA

CDR3 protein: CASSVGTGPGSNQPQHF
CDR3 DNA: TGTGCCAGCAGCGTGGGGACAGGGCCTGGTAGCAATCAGCCCCAGCATTTT
V gene: TRBV9
clone size: medium-sized
J gene: TRBJ1-5
D gene: TRBD1

CDR3 protein: CASSLGGREQYF
CDR3 DNA: TGTGCCAGCAGCTTGGGCGGACGCGAGCAGTACTTC
V gene: TRBV5-4
clone size: NA
J gene: TRBJ2-7
D gene: NA

CDR3 protein: CASSRTSGRAIYEQYF
CDR3 DNA: TGTGCCAGCAGCCGGACTAGCGGGAGAGCGATTTACGAGCAGTACTTC
V gene: TRBV2
clone size: NA
J gene: TRBJ2-7
D gene: TRBD2

CDR3 protein: CASSFRTGGYEQYF
CDR3 DNA: TGTGCCAGCAGTTTTCGGACAGGGGGATACGAGCAGTACTTC
V gene: TRBV27
clone size: NA
J gene: TRBJ2-7
D gene: TRBD1

CDR3 protein: CASSGNEQFF
CDR3 DNA: TGTGCCAGCAGCGGTAATGAGCAGTTCTTC
V gene: TRBV9
clone size: NA
J gene: TRBJ2-1
D gene: NA

CDR3 protein: CASSFWTNNEQFF
CDR3 DNA: TGTGCCAGCAGCTTTTGGACCAACAATGAGCAGTTCTTC
V gene: TRBV11-3
clone size: NA
J gene: TRBJ2-1
D gene: NA

CDR3 protein: CASSDLTGNDEKLFF
CDR3 DNA: TGTGCCAGCAGCGACCTGACAGGGAACGATGAAAAACTGTTTTTT
V gene: TRBV2
clone size: NA
J gene: TRBJ1-4
D gene: TRBD1

CDR3 protein: CASSSGRSGGLYEQYF
CDR3 DNA: TGTGCCAGCAGCTCCGGTCGTAGCGGGGGTCTGTACGAGCAGTACTTC
V gene: TRBV13
clone size: few
J gene: TRBJ2-7
D gene: TRBD2

CDR3 protein: CASSFQEGTYEQYF
CDR3 DNA: TGTGCCAGCAGCTTCCAAGAGGGGACCTACGAGCAGTACTTC
V gene: TRBV5-5
clone size: NA
J gene: TRBJ2-7
D gene: NA

CDR3 protein: CASSFPRQGGLKGELFF
CDR3 DNA: TGTGCCAGCAGTTTCCCCCGCCAGGGGGGACTTAAGGGGGAGCTGTTTTTT
V gene: TRBV28
clone size: NA
J gene: TRBJ2-2
D gene: NA

CDR3 protein: CASSFGRGYEQYF
CDR3 DNA: TGTGCCAGCAGTTTTGGACGGGGCTACGAGCAGTACTTC
V gene: TRBV27
clone size: NA
J gene: TRBJ2-7
D gene: NA

CDR3 protein: CASSAAGGQETQYF
CDR3 DNA: TGTGCCAGCAGTGCAGCGGGGGGGCAAGAGACCCAGTACTTC
V gene: TRBV2
clone size: once
J gene: TRBJ2-5
D gene: TRBD2

CDR3 protein: CSVERLGGYEQYF
CDR3 DNA: TGCAGCGTTGAGAGGTTAGGGGGGTACGAGCAGTACTTC
V gene: TRBV29-1
clone size: few
J gene: TRBJ2-7
D gene: NA

CDR3 protein: CASSSRGSGSSYEQYF
CDR3 DNA: TGTGCCAGCAGTTCGCGGGGTAGCGGGAGTTCTTACGAGCAGTACTTC
V gene: TRBV6-5
clone size: NA
J gene: TRBJ2-7
D gene: TRBD2

CDR3 protein: CASSPAPLAGELGYIQYF
CDR3 DNA: TGTGCCAGCAGCCCAGCCCCCCTGGCAGGGGAGCTCGGATACATTCAGTACTTC
V gene: TRBV14
clone size: NA
J gene: TRBJ2-4
D gene: NA

CDR3 protein: CASSSSGNQETQYF
CDR3 DNA: TGTGCCAGCAGCTCTTCCGGGAACCAAGAGACCCAGTACTTC
V gene: TRBV5-5
clone size: NA
J gene: TRBJ2-5
D gene: NA